This paragraph reports one T cell receptor beta chain. This clonotype has just a few counts. Its antigen target is currently unknown. The sample holds no much larger clone one base away, and base qualities are not on file. The source of the sample is a study of regulatory T cells in long-lasting Graves disease (dated by TCRdb to about 2021). As for the study more broadly: Antithyroid drugs had been taken for less than 3 months by newly diagnosed Graves' disease patients. The study was registered as a clinical trial and conducted in China. Patients with persistent Graves' disease were compared with patients with newly diagnosed Graves' disease using TCR sequencing and RNA sequencing of peripheral blood. A total of roughly 33 samples underwent TCR sequencing: around 13 from persistent and 20 from newly diagnosed Graves' disease patients. The full study reports these points: Persistent disease showed preferential use of TRBV28, TRBJ1-2 and TRBJ2-5, whereas newly diagnosed disease favored TRBV20-1 and TRBJ2-1. Compared with newly diagnosed patients, persistent Graves' disease patients had lower TCR Shannon entropy and fewer highly expanded clones, which suggests clonal expansion. Because the primary lesion, thyroid tissue, could not be accessed, the study looked at peripheral blood alone. The authors noted that the small sample size was a limitation that may lower accuracy. Sequencing and analysis were limited to the TCR beta chain. Persistent patients shared more public clonotypes among themselves (over 2,500) than newly diagnosed patients did (roughly 910).

This sample's time point label indicates: newly diagnosed GD, antithyroid drugs for less than 3 months. For both TCR sequencing and RNA sequencing, RNA was extracted from PBMCs using TRIzol. Graves' disease was diagnosed according to American Thyroid Association guidelines. The patients came from an endocrinology department in Xi'an, China. Each patient gave 8.5 to 9.5 milliliters of peripheral blood, collected in an EDTA anticoagulant tube. Ficoll Paque Plus density gradient separation was used to isolate PBMCs, and no additional T cell sorting was done. An Agilent 2100 Bioanalyzer and agarose gel were used to assess RNA quality, and a NanoDrop 2000 was used to measure RNA concentration. Library preparation employed multiplex PCR. The sample was run on an Illumina HiSeq 4000. CDR3 regions were amplified by Arm-PCR with iRepertoire HTBI primers to construct TCR beta libraries. Before sequencing, the PCR products went through gel purification. On the study's bioinformatics: Gene usage analysis of CDR3 amino acid clonotypes relied on the 60 or so TRBV and 15 or so TRBJ segments identified across samples. COPE and FqMerger were used to merge the filtered high-quality paired reads into contigs. Contigs were aligned with BLAST to IMGT TRBV, TRBD and TRBJ reference genes, and CDR3 was defined per IMGT. Highly expanded clones were defined as clonotypes with a frequency above 0.1%. Shannon entropy was used to measure repertoire diversity, and the Gini coefficient was used to measure V-J evenness. Public clonotypes were defined as clonotypes shared by more than one individual. The public sequencing data were trimmed at Q25 with fastp and processed into clonotypes with MiXCR by TCRdb, which kept only in-frame beta chains. Duplicate CDR3 protein sequences are folded into a single record with the most common DNA and genes. Here the V and J calls rest on TCRdb's processing, not on the authors' analysis. This sample holds roughly 500,000 distinct CDR3 sequences; 12% to 15% were observed only once. Over 15% of the sample belongs to the ten largest clones.

The germline V gene sets CDR1 to KGHSH and CDR2 to LQKENI. The CDR3 spans 15 residues, from the cysteine through the phenylalanine. The retained sequence is limited to the CDR3, 45 bases, with the frame set at the first base. Trimming takes 3 bases from V and 0 bases from J, and the germline ends sit 9 bases apart. This sample was also put to use in a study of T cells in Graves' hyperthyroidism and ophthalmopathy. Reported in the second study: Stable Graves' hyperthyroidism was defined as no progression to ophthalmopathy during 18 months of follow-up. Hyperthyroidism patients were newly diagnosed, had a disease duration of under 2 months, and were aged 18 to 65 years. Any patient with an uncontrolled infection, another autoimmune disease, pregnancy or lactation was excluded. Clinical symptoms, serum thyroxine and TRAb, thyroid ultrasound, and orbital computed tomography formed the basis for the diagnoses. For the first round of RT-PCR on the TCR CDR3, the HTBI primer set was used together with the Qiagen OneStep RT-PCR kit. Most expanded thyroid clonotypes (frequency above 0.001) were also detected in blood, a finding suggesting that blood repertoires may reflect thyroid immune responses. A model built on a 13 V-J signature distinguished ophthalmopathy from stable hyperthyroidism, reaching 85% to 90% sensitivity and 81% to 83% specificity in cross-validation and 80%/75% in testing. In validation, the model predicted progression to ophthalmopathy with approximately 70% sensitivity and 72% to 85% specificity, a median of about 6 months before onset. To identify TCR V-J signatures that set the groups apart, the researchers used a discovery cohort of 100 patients, made up of fewer than 50 with Graves' ophthalmopathy and about 60 with stable Graves' hyperthyroidism. Whether ophthalmopathy could be predicted prospectively was tested in an independent validation cohort made up of roughly 19 hyperthyroidism patients plus 17 patients who later progressed to ophthalmopathy. The approximately 100 discovery patients were divided at random into training and test sets in a 7:3 ratio. In addition, the study compared T-cell repertoires in thyroid tissue and in blood from five or six Graves' hyperthyroidism patients. After blood sampling, hyperthyroidism patients were treated with methimazole at a starting dose of 30 mg daily, and ophthalmopathy patients were treated with high-dose intravenous methylprednisolone. A second multiplex PCR round built the libraries, followed by size selection and purification. Sequencing of the libraries was done on an Illumina HiSeq2000 using paired-end 100 bp reads. Raw data were processed with SOAPnuke, discarding reads with adapters, uncalled bases, mean Phred below 15, or no exact constant-primer or identifier match. COPE v1.2.5 was used to merge the high-quality paired reads, and each unique nucleotide sequence was defined as a clonotype. Clonotypes were aligned to IMGT TRBV, TRBD and TRBJ reference segments using MiTCR v1.1. The analysis was restricted to V-J combinations with a frequency above 0.0001, which together covered 99.2% of the repertoires. A TCS score was defined as the ratio of F50 (clonal expansion) to E x V (chaos), with BLOSUM62-based TCRdist applied between CDR3 peptides within each V-J. Welch's t-statistics and random forest reduced roughly 540 V-J features to around 14, which were used in a naive Bayes classifier (R e1071). Sample size was not statistically predetermined, and investigators were not blinded to group allocation. TCR Vbeta CDR3 sequencing of 120 to 150 peripheral blood samples (roughly 41 ophthalmopathy, about 74 hyperthyroidism and approximately 17 progressor patients) is reported in the paper.

This TCR derives from a woman aged 50 to 65 with Graves disease. Donor details come from another sample of the same person, matched by shared clones. In this chain, TRBV18 is recombined with TRBJ1-5, with the D gene too uncertain to name. Sample: peripheral blood mononuclear cells (PBMCs), taken at new diagnosis, from a patient treated with antithyroid drugs. The bases are TGTGCCAGCTCACCGGGCCCGAATAGCAATCAGCCCCAGCATTTT. Its protein is CASSPGPNSNQPQHF.